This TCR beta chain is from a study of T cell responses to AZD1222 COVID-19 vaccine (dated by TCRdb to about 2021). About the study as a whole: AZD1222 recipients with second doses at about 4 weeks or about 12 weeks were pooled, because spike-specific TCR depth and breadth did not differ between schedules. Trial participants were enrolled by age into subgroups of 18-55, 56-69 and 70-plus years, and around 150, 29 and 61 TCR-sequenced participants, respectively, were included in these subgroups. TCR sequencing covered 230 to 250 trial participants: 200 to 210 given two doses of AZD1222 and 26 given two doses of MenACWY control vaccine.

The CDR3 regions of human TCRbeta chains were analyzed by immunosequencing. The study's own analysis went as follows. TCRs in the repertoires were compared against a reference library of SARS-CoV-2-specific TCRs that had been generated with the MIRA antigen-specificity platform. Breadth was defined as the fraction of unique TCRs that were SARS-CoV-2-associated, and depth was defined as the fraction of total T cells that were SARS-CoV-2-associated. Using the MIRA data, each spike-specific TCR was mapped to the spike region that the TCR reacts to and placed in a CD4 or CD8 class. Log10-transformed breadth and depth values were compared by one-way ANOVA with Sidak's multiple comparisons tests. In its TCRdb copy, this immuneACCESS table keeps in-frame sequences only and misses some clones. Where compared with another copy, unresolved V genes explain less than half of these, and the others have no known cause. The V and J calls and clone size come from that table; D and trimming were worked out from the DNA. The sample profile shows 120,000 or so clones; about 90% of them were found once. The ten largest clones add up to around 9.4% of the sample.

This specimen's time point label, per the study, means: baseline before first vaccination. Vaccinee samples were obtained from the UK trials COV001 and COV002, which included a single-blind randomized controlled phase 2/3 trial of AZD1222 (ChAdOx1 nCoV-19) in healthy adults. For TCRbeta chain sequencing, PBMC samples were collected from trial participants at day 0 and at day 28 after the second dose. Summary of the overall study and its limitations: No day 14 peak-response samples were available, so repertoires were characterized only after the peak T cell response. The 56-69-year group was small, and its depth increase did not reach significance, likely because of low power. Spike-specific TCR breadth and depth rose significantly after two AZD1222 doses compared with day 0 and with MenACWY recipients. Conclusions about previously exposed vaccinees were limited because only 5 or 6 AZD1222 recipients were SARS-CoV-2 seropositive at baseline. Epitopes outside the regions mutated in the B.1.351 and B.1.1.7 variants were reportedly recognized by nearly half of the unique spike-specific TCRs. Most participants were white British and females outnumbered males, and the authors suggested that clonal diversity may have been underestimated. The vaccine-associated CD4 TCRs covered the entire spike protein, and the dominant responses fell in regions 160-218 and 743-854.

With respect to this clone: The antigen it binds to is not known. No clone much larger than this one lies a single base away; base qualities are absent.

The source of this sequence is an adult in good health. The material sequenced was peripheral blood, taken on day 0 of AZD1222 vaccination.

For the CDR3, the sequence is CASSVRDRAGYGYTF. Read as DNA, the sequence is TGCGCCAGCAGCGTGCGGGACAGGGCCGGCTATGGCTACACCTTC. The chain employs TRBV5-1 and TRBJ1-2, with TRBD1 matching 9 junction bases. The germline V gene yields SGHRS for CDR1 and YFSETQ for CDR2. From cysteine to phenylalanine, the CDR3 is 15 amino acids long. Only CDR3 DNA remains: 45 bases, in frame from the first base. The junction shows trimming of 4 bases on V and 4 bases on J, and the gene matches do not reach 8 bases of it. Beyond the CDR3, the reference TRBV5-1 and TRBJ1-2 genes provide the residues; the full variable domain reads: KAGVTQTPRYLIKTRGQQVTLSCSPISGHRSVSWYQQTPGQGLQFLFEYFSETQRNKGNFPGRFSGRQFSNSRSEMNVSTLELGDSALYLCASSVRDRAGYGYTFGSGTRLTVV.